There are a few counts of the clone carrying this T cell receptor beta chain. The sample is drawn from a study of blood T cell repertoires in COVID-19. As for the study in general: Samples representing acute and convalescent COVID-19 were sourced from the United States, Italy and Spain. T cells, B-cell-depleted T cells, or PBMCs provided the cDNA or gDNA that served as material.

CDR3 length: 15 residues. CDR1 is LNHDA and CDR2 is SQIVND in the germline V gene (reference sequence). Trimming stripped 4 bases from V and 5 bases from J, with 12 bases between. Original analysis: Amplification from reference gene primers served as the basis for estimated nucleated cell counts. Clones were sequenced by immunoSEQ multiplex PCR, and TCRdb holds only the in-frame ones, with some missing. The V and J calls and clone size are taken from that table; D and trimming were inferred from the DNA. The repertoire consists of 240,000 or so clones, with about 85% occurring once and the leading ten covering approximately 7.6%.

This chain joins TRBV19 and TRBJ1-6, with unresolved D. The TCR sequence derives from a man aged 60 to 69 who had recovered from COVID-19. Material for sequencing was peripheral blood. The CDR3 protein is CASSKRTEDNSPLHF. For the CDR3, the DNA is TGTGCCAGTAGTAAGAGAACTGAAGATAATTCACCCCTCCACTTT.